Sequencing of this T cell receptor (gamma chain) was carried out in a study of gamma-delta T cells after stem cell transplantation. This clone is categorized as large. The identical CDR3 is also encoded by other nucleotide sequences in the sample. TCRdb reanalysed the RT-PCR reads via CATT. The table includes around 3,500 gamma-chain clones, roughly 5.3% detected once. Unmatched junction bases numbered 3, after V lost 0 bases and J lost 7 bases. This CDR3 contains 16 residues. Per the germline V gene, CDR1 is GITISATS and CDR2 is ISYDGTV (reference sequence). This receptor was obtained from a human donor. It is not recorded whose cells these are; they may come from a transplant donor. The sample consisted of gamma-delta T cells. This rearrangement joins TRGV9 to TRGJP. CDR3 bases: TGTGCCTTGTGGGAGGTGCGGGAGTTGGGCAAAAAAATCAAGGTATTT. Translating it yields CALWEVRELGKKIKVF.